This T cell receptor (beta chain) was sequenced during a study of cytomegalovirus exposure and HLA in healthy donors. General study points: High specificity and sensitivity for cytomegalovirus status were reported for the classifier.

In the case of this clone: Its matching antigen is unknown.

The validation cohort, a group of more than 100 subjects, included the donors and was separate from the roughly 600-subject first cohort. Per germline, CDR1 GTSNPN and CDR2 SVGIG (reference sequence). There are 14 residues in the CDR3. Germline trimming cut 0 bases from V and 7 bases from J; bases unmatched to any gene: 6. Measured with immunoSEQ multiplex PCR; TCRdb has only the in-frame clones, and not every one. The repertoire holds around 150,000 clones, with about nine tenths as singletons. The V call is TRBV30, the J call TRBJ2-1, with 7 bases identical to TRBD1. The origin of this receptor is a woman younger than 30 in good health and CMV-seropositive. The sequenced sample consisted of PBMCs. Written as DNA, the CDR3 is TGTGCCTGGAGTGTCGGTACAGGGGTGAATGAGCAGTTCTTC. This gives the protein CAWSVGTGVNEQFF. Complete variable domain (other parts from reference TRBV30 and TRBJ2-1): SQTIHQWPATLVQPVGSPLSLECTVEGTSNPNLYWYRQAAGRGLQLLFYSVGIGQISSEVPQNLSASRPQDRQFILSSKKLLLSDSGFYLCAWSVGTGVNEQFFGPGTRLTVL.